A single sample gave rise to the 9 T cell receptor beta chains below, sequenced in a study of blood T cell repertoires in COVID-19. TCRdb keeps only in-frame clones here, not all; method: immunoSEQ multiplex PCR. The sample has some 240,000 clones, 80% to 85% seen once; the top ten hold roughly 3.6%. Sequenced: PBMCs or T cells enriched from blood (not recorded which). The source of these receptors is a man aged 50-60 years who had recovered from COVID-19.

The chain carries TRBV7-3 and TRBJ2-3; D might be TRBD2 (6 bases). The V end lost 0 bases, the J end lost 2 bases, and 9 bases lay between the germline ends. The CDR3 sequence is 15 residues long. The germline gives CDR1 SGHTA, CDR2 FQGTGA. CDR3 in amino acids: CASSLTPGATDTQYF. CDR3 nucleotides: TGTGCCAGCAGCTTAACGCCGGGAGCCACAGATACGCAGTATTTT.

The V gene is TRBV11-2, the J gene TRBJ2-2; D unclear. Deletions cut 5 bases from V and 9 bases from J, with 16 bases between. Germline V gene sequence: CDR1 SGHAT, CDR2 FQNNGV. The CDR3 totals 14 residues. CDR3 amino acids: CASSLSNLFWELFF. CDR3 DNA sequence: TGTGCCAGCAGCCTCAGTAATCTCTTTTGGGAGCTGTTTTTT.

The rearrangement uses TRBV19 and TRBJ1-2, with 7 nucleotides matching TRBD1. Germline values: CDR1 LNHDA, CDR2 SQIVND (reference sequence). CDR3 length: 13 amino acids. V trimming: 11 bases; J trimming: 6 bases; junction bases outside the gene matches: 12. The CDR3: CAGRDSLDHGYTF. For the CDR3, the DNA is TGTGCCGGCCGGGACAGCCTAGACCATGGCTACACCTTC. The variable domain in full, completed from reference TRBV19 and TRBJ1-2, reads DGGITQSPKYLFRKEGQNVTLSCEQNLNHDAMYWYRQDPGQGLRLIYYSQIVNDFQKGDIAEGYSVSREKKESFPLTVTSAQKNPTAFYLCAGRDSLDHGYTFGSGTRLTVV.

The chain employs TRBV6-5 and TRBJ2-7, with TRBD2 matching 8 bases. Germline V gene lookup returns CDR1 MNHEY and CDR2 SVGAGI. V gave up 2 bases and J gave up 3 bases; unmatched junction bases: 6. The CDR3 contains 15 residues. The CDR3, as DNA: TGTGCCAGCAGTTACGGCGGGGGGTCGGTCTACGAGCAGTACTTC. Translation: CASSYGGGSVYEQYF.

The CDR3 spells CASSPRGVGREKNIQYF. The CDR3 DNA reads TGTGCCAGCTCACCGCGTGGGGTTGGGCGGGAGAAAAACATTCAGTACTTC. The chain uses TRBV18 and TRBJ2-4; 7 nucleotides match TRBD2. V dropped 3 bases and J dropped 4; count of bases not matched to a gene: 12. Germline values: CDR1 KGHSH, CDR2 LQKENI. The CDR3 covers 17 residues. Complete variable domain (other parts from reference TRBV18 and TRBJ2-4): NAGVMQNPRHLVRRRGQEARLRCSPMKGHSHVYWYRQLPEEGLKFMVYLQKENIIDESGMPKERFSAEFPKEGPSILRIQQVVRGDSAAYFCASSPRGVGREKNIQYFGAGTRLSVL.

The chain has TRBV2 and TRBJ2-3; no clear D gene. The V gene lost 1 base and the J gene lost 7 bases, with 15 bases spanning the gap. Germline-derived CDR1 and CDR2 are SNHLY and FYNNEI. This CDR3 is 15 amino acids long. CDR3 sequence: CASSEGPMLPHTQYF. CDR3 DNA sequence: TGTGCCAGCAGTGAAGGGCCGATGCTCCCGCATACGCAGTATTTT.

The V and J genes are TRBV19 and TRBJ1-2, with D perhaps matching TRBD1 (5 bases). CDR1 LNHDA and CDR2 SQIVND come from the germline V gene (reference sequence). V dropped 3 bases and J dropped 2 bases, with 10 bases sitting between them. CDR3 length: 14 amino acids. In DNA form, the CDR3 reads TGTGCCAGTAGTATCCCCAGGGTGAACTATGGCTACACCTTC. Its protein is CASSIPRVNYGYTF.

The chain links TRBV6-1 to TRBJ2-2, with D unclear. The germline CDR1 and CDR2 sequences are MNHNS and SASEGT. CDR3 size: 15 residues. Deletions cut 0 bases from V and 0 bases from J, with 5 bases between. The chain's CDR3 is CASSEASANTGELFF. In nucleotides, the CDR3 is TGTGCCAGCAGTGAAGCGAGCGCGAACACCGGGGAGCTGTTTTTT.

The chain couples TRBV5-8 to TRBJ1-5; D gene uncertain. This CDR3 contains 15 residues. Germline V gene data show CDR1 as SGHTS and CDR2 as YDEGEE. V shed 4 bases and J shed 4 bases, with 15 bases lying between them. Written as DNA, the CDR3 is TGTGCCAGCAGCCCGGAGAGGGCTTTGAATCAGCCCCAGCATTTT. Amino acid sequence: CASSPERALNQPQHF.